This T cell receptor beta chain is drawn from a study of CD8 T cells in ankylosing spondylitis. Points from the study as a whole: Earlier studies detected some motif variants in reactive arthritis synovial fluid and blood.

V shed 6 bases and J shed 1 base, with 9 bases lying between them. The CDR3 runs 14 residues. Germline loops: CDR1 SNHLY, CDR2 FYNNEI. To note about this clonotype: Its antigen remains unidentified.

TCRdb used MiXCR to reprocess the 5' RACE reads, holding one entry per CDR3 protein. The top ten hold 7.3% of the sample, which has more than 110,000 distinct CDR3 sequences, 7.5% to 9.5% seen once. This sequence was found in a male donor with ankylosing spondylitis. The sample consisted of synovial fluid, either unsorted or a sorted T cell fraction (not recorded which). The chain links TRBV2 to TRBJ1-4; D is uncertain. This CDR3 is CASSLFRTNEKLFF. The DNA of the CDR3 is TGTGCCAGCAGCCTATTCCGAACTAATGAAAAACTGTTTTTT.